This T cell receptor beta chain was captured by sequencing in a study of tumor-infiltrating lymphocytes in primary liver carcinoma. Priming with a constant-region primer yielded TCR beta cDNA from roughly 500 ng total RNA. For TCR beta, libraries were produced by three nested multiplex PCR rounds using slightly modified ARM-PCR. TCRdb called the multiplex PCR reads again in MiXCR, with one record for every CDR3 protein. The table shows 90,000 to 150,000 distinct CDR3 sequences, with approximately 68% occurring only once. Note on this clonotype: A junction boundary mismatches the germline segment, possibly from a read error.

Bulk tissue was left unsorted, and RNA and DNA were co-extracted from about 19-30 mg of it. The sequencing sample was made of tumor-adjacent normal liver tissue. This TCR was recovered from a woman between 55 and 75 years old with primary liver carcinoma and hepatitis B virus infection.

CDR3 residues: CDSSLSRRDTQYF. In DNA, the CDR3 is TGTGACAGCAGTTTAAGCCGCCGAGATACGCAATATTTT. The J gene is TRBJ2-3, the V gene TRBV28; D is unresolved. This CDR3 contains 13 residues. Germline-derived CDR1 and CDR2 are MDHEN and SYDVKM.